The entry that follows covers one TCR beta chain sequence. CDR3 length equals 15 residues. The V gene's germline CDR1 is SGHRS and CDR2 YFSETQ. Trimming removed 4 bases from V and 5 bases from J; junction bases left unmatched: 6. These data originate in a study of identical twins. TCRdb reprocessed the 5' RACE reads via MiXCR and lists one record per CDR3 protein. The sample holds hundreds of thousands of distinct CDR3 sequences, 21% seen once. Another study also made use of these data, one on T cells expressing NK-cell markers.

The chain carries TRBV5-1 and TRBJ2-5; 12 nucleotides line up with TRBD1. Sequenced material: PBMCs. This clonotype originated in a woman under 30 in good health. The CDR3 loop is CASSPGQGASETQYF. The CDR3 DNA sequence: TGCGCCAGCAGCCCGGGACAGGGGGCTTCGGAGACCCAGTACTTC.